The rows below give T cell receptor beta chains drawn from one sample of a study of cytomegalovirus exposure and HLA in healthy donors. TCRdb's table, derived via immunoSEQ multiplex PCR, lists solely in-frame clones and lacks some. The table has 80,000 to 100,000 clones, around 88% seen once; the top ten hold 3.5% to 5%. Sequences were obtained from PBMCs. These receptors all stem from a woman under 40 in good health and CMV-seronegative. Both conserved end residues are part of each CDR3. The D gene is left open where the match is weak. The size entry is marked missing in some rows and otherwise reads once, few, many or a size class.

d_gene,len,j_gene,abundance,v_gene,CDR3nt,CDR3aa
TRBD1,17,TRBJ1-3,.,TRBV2,TGTGCCAGCAGTATATGGACAGGGCGTCCTCCTGGAAACACCATATATTTT,CASSIWTGRPPGNTIYF
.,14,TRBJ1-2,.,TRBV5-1,TGCGCCAGCAGCTTGGGGCCGATTAACTATGGCTACACCTTC,CASSLGPINYGYTF
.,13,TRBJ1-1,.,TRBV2,TGTGCCAGCAGTCCAACCATGAGTACTGAAGCTTTCTTT,CASSPTMSTEAFF
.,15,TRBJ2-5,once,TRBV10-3,TGTGCCATCAGTGAATCAGGGGAGTCGGAAGAGACCCAGTACTTC,CAISESGESEETQYF
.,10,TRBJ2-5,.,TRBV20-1,TGCAGTGCTGTAGCCGAGACCCAGTACTTC,CSAVAETQYF
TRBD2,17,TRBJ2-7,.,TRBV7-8,TGTGCCAGCAGCCCACGGCCCGGGACTAGCGGGTCAAACGAGCAGTACTTC,CASSPRPGTSGSNEQYF
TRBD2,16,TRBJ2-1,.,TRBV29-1,TGCAGCGTTGAAGAGGATAGCGGGGCGTCCTACAATGAGCAGTTCTTC,CSVEEDSGASYNEQFF
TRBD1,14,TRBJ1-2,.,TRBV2,TGTGCCAGCAGTCCCGACAGGGGAGTTTATGGCTACACCTTC,CASSPDRGVYGYTF
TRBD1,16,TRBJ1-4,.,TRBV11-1,TGTGCCAGCAGCCAGGGACAGAGCTCAACTAATGAAAAACTGTTTTTT,CASSQGQSSTNEKLFF
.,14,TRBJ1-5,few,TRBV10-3,TGTGCCATCAGTGAACGGGGCGGGAGTCAGCCCCAGCATTTT,CAISERGGSQPQHF
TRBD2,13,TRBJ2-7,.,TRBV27,TGTGCCAGCCTCGGGAGGGATTCCTACGAGCAGTACTTC,CASLGRDSYEQYF
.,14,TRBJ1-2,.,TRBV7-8,TGTGCCAGCAGCCTGAGAGTCCCTAACTATGGCTACACCTTC,CASSLRVPNYGYTF
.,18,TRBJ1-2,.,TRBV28,TGTGCCAGCAGTTTGTCGGGAAGCCGGGACAAGGCCCGGGGAGGCTACACCTTC,CASSLSGSRDKARGGYTF
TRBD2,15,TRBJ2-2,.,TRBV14,TGTGCCAGCAGCAGGACTAGCGGGCCCACCGGGGAGCTGTTTTTT,CASSRTSGPTGELFF
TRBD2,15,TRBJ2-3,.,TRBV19,TGTGCCAGTAGTATAGCGGCAGGGAGGGCAGATACGCAGTATTTT,CASSIAAGRADTQYF
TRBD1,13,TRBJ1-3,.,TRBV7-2,TGTGCCAGCAGCCCGAGGACAGGGAACACCATATATTTT,CASSPRTGNTIYF
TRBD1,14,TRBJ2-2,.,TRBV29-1,TGCAGCGCTGACGGACAGGGGAACACCGGGGAGCTGTTTTTT,CSADGQGNTGELFF
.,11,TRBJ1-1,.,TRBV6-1,TGTGCCAGCCGGAGGGGCACTGAAGCTTTCTTT,CASRRGTEAFF
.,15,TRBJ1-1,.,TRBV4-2,TGTGCCAGCAGCCAAGATCTGCAGTCTCGCCCTGAAGCTTTCTTT,CASSQDLQSRPEAFF
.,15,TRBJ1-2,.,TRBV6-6,TGTGCCAGCAGTTCACCATGGGGGGGAAACGATGGCTACACCTTC,CASSSPWGGNDGYTF
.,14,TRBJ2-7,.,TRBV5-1,TGCGCCAGCAGCTTGGTCGGGAGTACCTACGAGCAGTACTTC,CASSLVGSTYEQYF
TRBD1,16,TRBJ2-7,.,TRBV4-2,TGTGCCAGCAGCCACGATCCCGGGACAGCCTCCTACGAGCAGTACTTC,CASSHDPGTASYEQYF
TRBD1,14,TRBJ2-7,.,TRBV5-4,TGTGCCAGCAGCCCAAGGGACAGCATCTACGAGCAGTACTTC,CASSPRDSIYEQYF
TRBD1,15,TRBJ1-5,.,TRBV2,TGTGCCAGCAGTCTGGACAGGGATGATTTGAGGGCCCAGCATTTT,CASSLDRDDLRAQHF
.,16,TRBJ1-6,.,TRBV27,TGTGCCAGCAGTTTATTTACAGTGTCCTATAATTCACCCCTCCACTTT,CASSLFTVSYNSPLHF
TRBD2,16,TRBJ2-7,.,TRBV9,TGTGCCAGCAGCGTAGGAGGACTAGCGGGAGCAGGCGAGCAGTACTTC,CASSVGGLAGAGEQYF
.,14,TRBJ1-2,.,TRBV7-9,TGTGCCAGCAGCCGAGACAGTCCTACCCATGACTACACCTTC,CASSRDSPTHDYTF
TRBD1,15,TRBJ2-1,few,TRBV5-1,TGCGCCAGCAGCTTATGGTCGGACAGGGACAATGAGCAGTTCTTC,CASSLWSDRDNEQFF
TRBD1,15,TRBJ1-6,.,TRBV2,TGTGCCAGCAGTGGTGGACAGGGGAACAATTCACCCCTCCACTTT,CASSGGQGNNSPLHF
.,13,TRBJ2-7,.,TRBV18,TGTGCCAGCTCACCAGGGGCCTTGTACGAGCAGTACTTC,CASSPGALYEQYF
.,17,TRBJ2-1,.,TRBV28,TGTGCCAGCAAGGTTTCCTCCGGGAGCACTACCTACAATGAGCAGTTCTTC,CASKVSSGSTTYNEQFF
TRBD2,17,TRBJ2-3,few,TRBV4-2,TGTGCCAGCAGCCAAGGAAAACGTGGGGGGGAAGGAGATACGCAGTATTTT,CASSQGKRGGEGDTQYF
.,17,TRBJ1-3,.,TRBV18,TGTGCCAGCTCACCCGCCCGCCAGGGGAGTGGTGGAAACACCATATATTTT,CASSPARQGSGGNTIYF
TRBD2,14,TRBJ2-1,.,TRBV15,TGTGCCACCACGGAAAATAGCGGGCCTGGGGAGCAGTTCTTC,CATTENSGPGEQFF
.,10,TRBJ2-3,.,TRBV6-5,TGTGCCACCTCCAGACTAGAGTTGTATTTT,CATSRLELYF